This record looks at one T cell receptor (beta chain) sequence and its context. These data belong to a study of blood T cell repertoires in COVID-19. The CDR3 sequence is 16 residues long. V trimming: 0 bases; J trimming: 8 bases; junction bases outside the gene matches: 4. CDR1 and CDR2 (germline): LGHNA, YSLEER. The data were produced by immunoSEQ multiplex PCR, yet TCRdb's version contains in-frame clones alone and is incomplete. The sample shows 25,000 to 30,000 clones, 85% to 90% of them seen only once. The sequence was obtained from a human donor in a cohort sampled during active COVID-19. Sequencing used peripheral blood. The J gene is TRBJ1-6, the V gene TRBV4-3; 10 positions agree with TRBD1. CDR3 sequence: CASSQDPGTGDSPLHF. The DNA of the CDR3 is TGCGCCAGCAGCCAAGATCCCGGGACAGGGGATTCACCCCTCCACTTT.